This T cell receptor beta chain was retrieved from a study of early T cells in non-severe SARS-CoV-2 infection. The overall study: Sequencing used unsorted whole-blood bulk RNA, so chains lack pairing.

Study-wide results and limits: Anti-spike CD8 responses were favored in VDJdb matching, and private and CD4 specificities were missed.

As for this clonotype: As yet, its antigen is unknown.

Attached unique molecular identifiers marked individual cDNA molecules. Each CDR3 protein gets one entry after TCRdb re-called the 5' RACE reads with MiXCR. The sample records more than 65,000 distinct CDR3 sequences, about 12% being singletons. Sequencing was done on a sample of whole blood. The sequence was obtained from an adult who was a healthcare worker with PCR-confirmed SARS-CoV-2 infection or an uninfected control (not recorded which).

This CDR3 is CASSPGPGYEQYF. CDR3 nucleotides: TGCGCCAGCAGCCCGGGACCAGGTTACGAGCAGTACTTC. The chain links TRBV5-1 to TRBJ2-7; the D gene could be TRBD1 or TRBD2 (5 bases each). Germline CDR1 reads SGHRS; CDR2 reads YFSETQ. The CDR3 loop spans 13 amino acids. Trimming shortened V by 4 bases and J by 4 bases, and 12 bases separated the two germline ends. Full variable domain (outside the CDR3, taken from reference TRBV5-1 and TRBJ2-7): KAGVTQTPRYLIKTRGQQVTLSCSPISGHRSVSWYQQTPGQGLQFLFEYFSETQRNKGNFPGRFSGRQFSNSRSEMNVSTLELGDSALYLCASSPGPGYEQYFGPGTRLTVT.